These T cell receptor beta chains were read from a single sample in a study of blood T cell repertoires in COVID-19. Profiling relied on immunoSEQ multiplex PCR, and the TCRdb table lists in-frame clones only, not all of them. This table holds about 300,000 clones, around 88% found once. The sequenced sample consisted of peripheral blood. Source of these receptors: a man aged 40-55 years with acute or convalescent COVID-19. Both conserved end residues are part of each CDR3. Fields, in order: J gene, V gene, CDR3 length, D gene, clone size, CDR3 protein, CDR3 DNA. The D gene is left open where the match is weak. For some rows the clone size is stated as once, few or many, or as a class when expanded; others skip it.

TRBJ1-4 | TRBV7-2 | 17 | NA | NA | CASSPRPGGRNNEKLFF | TGTGCCAGCAGCCCAAGACCCGGAGGGAGGAATAATGAAAAACTGTTTTTT
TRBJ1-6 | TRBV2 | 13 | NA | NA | CASTIGGVSPLHF | TGTGCCAGCACCATTGGGGGGGTCTCACCCCTCCACTTT
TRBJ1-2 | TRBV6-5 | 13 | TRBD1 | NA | CASSLGGNYGYTF | TGTGCCAGCAGTTTAGGGGGCAACTATGGCTACACCTTC
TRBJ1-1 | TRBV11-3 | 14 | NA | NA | CASSPGGMNTEAFF | TGTGCCAGCAGCCCGGGGGGGATGAACACTGAAGCTTTCTTT
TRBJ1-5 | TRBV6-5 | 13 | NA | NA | CASSYQSNQPQHF | TGTGCCAGCAGTTACCAGAGCAATCAGCCCCAGCATTTT
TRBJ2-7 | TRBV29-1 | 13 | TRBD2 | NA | CSVSYAGGAEQYF | TGCAGCGTCTCCTACGCGGGGGGGGCGGAACAGTACTTC
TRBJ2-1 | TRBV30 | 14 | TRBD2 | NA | CAGSGTSGNNEQFF | TGTGCCGGCTCCGGGACTAGCGGAAACAATGAGCAGTTCTTC
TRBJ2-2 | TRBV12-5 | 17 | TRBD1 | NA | CASGLRIGGTNTGELFF | TGTGCTAGTGGTTTGAGAATAGGGGGCACAAACACCGGGGAGCTGTTTTTT
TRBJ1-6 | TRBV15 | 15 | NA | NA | CATSRDRDRISPLHF | TGTGCCACCAGCAGAGACAGGGATCGTATTTCACCCCTCCACTTT
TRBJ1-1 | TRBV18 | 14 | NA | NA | CASSELRGSAEAFF | TGTGCCAGCTCGGAGCTGAGAGGATCCGCTGAAGCTTTCTTT
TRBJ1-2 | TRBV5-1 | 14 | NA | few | CASSPGPGRYGYTF | TGCGCCAGCAGCCCCGGCCCAGGGCGCTATGGCTACACCTTC
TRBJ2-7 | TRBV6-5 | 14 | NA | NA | CASTEGDTLYEQYF | TGTGCCAGCACCGAAGGGGACACCCTCTACGAGCAGTACTTC